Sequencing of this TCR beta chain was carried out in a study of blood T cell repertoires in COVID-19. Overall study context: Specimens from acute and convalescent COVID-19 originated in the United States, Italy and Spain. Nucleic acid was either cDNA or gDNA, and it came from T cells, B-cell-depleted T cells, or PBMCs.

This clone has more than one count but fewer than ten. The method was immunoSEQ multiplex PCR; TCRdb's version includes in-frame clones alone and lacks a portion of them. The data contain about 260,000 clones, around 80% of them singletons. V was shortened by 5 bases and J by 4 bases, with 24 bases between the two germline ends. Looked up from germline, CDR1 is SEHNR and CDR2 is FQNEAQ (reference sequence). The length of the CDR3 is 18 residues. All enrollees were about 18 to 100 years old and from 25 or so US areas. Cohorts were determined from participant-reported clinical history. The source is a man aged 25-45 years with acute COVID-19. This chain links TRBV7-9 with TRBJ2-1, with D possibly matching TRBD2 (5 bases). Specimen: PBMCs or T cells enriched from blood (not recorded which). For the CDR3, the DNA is TGTGCCAGCAGCCCCCGCAGCGGACTCCAAAGAGGGTACAATGAGCAGTTCTTC. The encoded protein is CASSPRSGLQRGYNEQFF.